Below, 30 T cell receptor beta chains from the same sample are listed, as sequenced in a study of liver allograft versus peripheral blood T cells. Whole-study context: The authors compared T cell receptor repertoires in transplanted livers with those in the peripheral blood of recipients.

TCRdb passed the reads through MiXCR, listing each CDR3 protein once. The table includes over 7,000 distinct CDR3 sequences, about 15% detected once. The source is a human patient who had a liver transplant. A share of the T cells may be of graft donor origin.

The genes are TRBV2 and TRBJ2-5; TRBD1 aligns across 7 bases. There are 16 residues in the CDR3. Germline V CDR1 and CDR2: SNHLY, FYNNEI. V trimming: 1 base; J trimming: 2 bases; junction bases outside the gene matches: 7. CDR3 in DNA: TGTGCCAGCAGTGAAGTCTCTTGGACAGGACAAGAGACCCAGTACTTC. It specifies CASSEVSWTGQETQYF. The full variable domain, with the rest looked up from reference TRBV2 and TRBJ2-5, is EPEVTQTPSHQVTQMGQEVILRCVPISNHLYFYWYRQILGQKVEFLVSFYNNEISEKSEIFDDQFSVERPDGSNFTLKIRSTKLEDSAMYFCASSEVSWTGQETQYFGPGTRLLVL.

The chain carries TRBV12-3 or TRBV12-4 and TRBJ2-7, with 12 bases fitting TRBD1. CDR3 size: 14 residues. V gave up 6 bases and J gave up 6 bases; unmatched junction bases: 6. The CDR3 protein is CASSGTGGLGEQYF. CDR3 nucleotide sequence: TGTGCCAGCAGCGGGACAGGGGGCCTGGGCGAGCAGTACTTC.

This clonotype was recorded many times. The chain has TRBV6-5 and TRBJ2-1; the D gene is possibly TRBD2 (5 bases). This CDR3 has 16 amino acids. Trimming removed 2 bases from V and 0 bases from J, with 11 bases in between. Germline V lookup: CDR1 MNHEY, CDR2 SVGAGI. CDR3 amino acids: CASSYSGLLSYNEQFF. Written as DNA, the CDR3 is TGTGCCAGCAGTTACAGCGGACTCCTCTCCTACAATGAGCAGTTCTTC.

The chain combines TRBV11-2 with TRBJ2-1; D is possibly TRBD2 (5 bases). Looked up from germline, CDR1 is SGHAT and CDR2 is FQNNGV. This CDR3 region has 15 residues. Deletions cut 1 base from V and 7 bases from J, with 14 bases between. CDR3 coding DNA: TGTGCCAGCAGCTTAGTGCTGGGAGCTAGGAATGAGCAGTTCTTC. This translates into CASSLVLGARNEQFF.

In its sample, this clonotype ranks as medium-sized. The genes are TRBV27 and TRBJ1-6; 9 positions match TRBD1. J lost 9 bases, V lost 5 bases, and 17 bases had no gene match. Germline V gives CDR1 MNHEY, CDR2 SMNVEV (reference sequence). The CDR3 spans 18 residues. This CDR3 is CASSTGTPNRGPVSPLHF. CDR3 sequence (DNA): TGTGCCAGCAGTACCGGGACACCAAACAGGGGGCCAGTTTCACCCCTCCACTTT.

This clonotype was seen only a few times. The CDR3 spells CASGLVRGLAGARLLNEQFF. The DNA for the CDR3 is TGTGCTAGTGGTTTGGTAAGGGGACTAGCGGGGGCCCGACTCCTCAATGAGCAGTTCTTC. The chain combines TRBV12-5 with TRBJ2-1; 14 bases map to TRBD2. V gave up 0 bases and J gave up 6 bases; unmatched junction bases: 13. Looked up from germline, CDR1 is LGHNT and CDR2 is FRNRAP. This CDR3 comprises 20 residues.

This chain uses TRBV10-1 with TRBJ1-4; 7 bases match TRBD1. This CDR3 is built from 14 residues. V lost 4 bases to trimming and J lost 10 bases; unmatched junction nucleotides: 9. Germline-derived CDR1 and CDR2 are WNHNN and SYGVQD (reference sequence). The CDR3 spells CASSASGGFGKLFF. The CDR3 DNA is TGCGCCAGCAGTGCCTCAGGGGGGTTTGGAAAACTGTTTTTT.

This clonotype was detected ten times or more. The chain is built from TRBV20-1 and TRBJ2-1, with D possibly matching TRBD2 (6 bases). The CDR3 is made up of 13 amino acids. Trimming took 5 bases from V and 5 from J, leaving 13 bases between them. Germline V gene lookup returns CDR1 DFQATT and CDR2 SNEGSKA (reference sequence). The CDR3 spells CSAEKTRNNEQFF. DNA of the CDR3: TGCAGTGCTGAAAAGACTAGGAACAATGAGCAGTTCTTC.

Worth noting for this clonotype: A read error is possible here, since a much larger clone lies one base away. CDR3 sequence: CAISGTPGLFYEKYF. CDR3 DNA sequence: TGTGCCATCAGTGGGACACCTGGCCTTTTCTACGAGAAGTACTTC. This rearrangement joins TRBV6-5 to TRBJ2-7, with D tentatively TRBD1 (6 bases). Germline-derived CDR1 and CDR2 are MNHEY and SVGAGI. This CDR3 region has 15 residues.

By share of the sample, this clonotype is medium-sized. The chain links TRBV6-5 to TRBJ1-4; D is uncertain. Germline V gene data show CDR1 as MNHEY and CDR2 as SVGAGI. The CDR3 has 15 residues. Trimming shortened V by 5 bases and J by 8 bases, and 18 bases separated the two germline ends. This CDR3 reads CASSLPGGGREKLFF. The CDR3 nucleotides are TGTGCCAGCAGTCTGCCCGGAGGAGGGAGGGAAAAACTGTTTTTT.

V gene TRBV5-5 combines with J gene TRBJ1-1; D is possibly TRBD1 (6 bases). CDR1 is SGHKS and CDR2 is YYEKEE in the germline V gene (reference sequence). The CDR3 spans 13 residues. Trimming left V 2 bases short and J 4 bases short, with 9 bases between. The CDR3 DNA sequence: TGTGCCAGCAGCTTCCAGGGGAGCACTGAAGCTTTCTTT. Protein: CASSFQGSTEAFF.

By sample fraction, this clonotype is medium-sized. This chain links TRBV27 with TRBJ1-6; D remains unclear. In germline, CDR1 is MNHEY, CDR2 SMNVEV (reference sequence). Between the trimmed V and J ends, which lost 3 bases and 7 bases, there was a span of 10 bases. The CDR3 is 14 amino acids. The CDR3, as DNA: TGTGCCAGCAGTTTTCTCCAAGGCAATTCACCCCTCCACTTT. Protein sequence: CASSFLQGNSPLHF.

Judged by abundance, this clonotype is medium-sized. The DNA of the CDR3 is TGTGCCAGCAGCTTGGGGATGGGGGTTGGTTCACCCCTCCACTTT. Residues: CASSLGMGVGSPLHF. The chain employs TRBV5-6 and TRBJ1-6, with D possibly TRBD1 on 5 matching bases. The CDR3 is made up of 15 amino acids. With 0 bases removed from V and 9 bases from J, the gap between germline ends came to 13 bases. The germline CDR1 and CDR2 sequences are SGHDT and YYEEEE.

V usage is TRBV11-3 and J usage is TRBJ2-1; possibly TRBD2 for D (6 bases). The germline V and J ends were trimmed by 5 bases and 3 bases, with 14 bases remaining between them. This CDR3 comprises 15 residues. Germline CDR1 reads SGHNT; CDR2 reads YENEEA. The chain's CDR3 is CASSRGLGGYNEQFF. In DNA form, the CDR3 reads TGTGCCAGCAGCCGAGGGCTGGGGGGCTACAATGAGCAGTTCTTC.

The chain couples TRBV12-3 or TRBV12-4 to TRBJ2-1; D possibly corresponds to TRBD2 (6 bases). V lost 6 bases and J lost 2, with 14 bases in between. This CDR3 contains 15 residues. DNA for the CDR3: TGTGCCAGCAGAATTCGGACTAACCCCTACAATGAGCAGTTCTTC. This codes for CASRIRTNPYNEQFF.

This clonotype came up a few times. A much larger clonotype is one base distant, so this may be a read error. The genes are TRBV6-1 and TRBJ1-6; D may be TRBD1 (5 bases). The CDR3 sequence is 14 residues long. Germline V gene data show CDR1 as MNHNS and CDR2 as SASEGT. The CDR3 spells CASIRQMDNSLLHF. CDR3 bases: TGTGCCAGCATCCGACAGATGGATAATTCACTCCTCCACTTT.

The chain joins TRBV5-1 to TRBJ1-6; D remains ambiguous. Between the trimmed V and J ends, which lost 0 bases and 5 bases, there was a span of 9 bases. Germline loops: CDR1 SGHRS, CDR2 YFSETQ. The CDR3 is 15 residues long. CDR3 coding DNA: TGCGCCAGCAGCTTGGAGGGCCTAAATAATTCACCCCTCCACTTT. Its translation is CASSLEGLNNSPLHF.

The chain combines TRBV5-6 with TRBJ1-5; no firm D call. CDR1 and CDR2 (germline): SGHDT, YYEEEE. The CDR3 is made up of 12 amino acids. V lost 4 bases and J lost 5, with 7 bases in between. In DNA form, the CDR3 reads TGTGCCAGCAGCCCCGGGGATCAGCCCCAGCATTTT. This gives the protein CASSPGDQPQHF. The full variable domain, with the rest looked up from reference TRBV5-6 and TRBJ1-5, is DAGVTQSPTHLIKTRGQQVTLRCSPKSGHDTVSWYQQALGQGPQFIFQYYEEEERQRGNFPDRFSGHQFPNYSSELNVNALLLGDSALYLCASSPGDQPQHFGDGTRLSIL.

About this clonotype itself: This sequence is one base from a far larger clone and is likely a read error. The chain is built from TRBV6-5 and TRBJ1-6; TRBD1 agrees at 8 bases. Germline V gene data show CDR1 as MNHEY and CDR2 as SVGAGI. The CDR3 runs to 14 residues. In DNA, the CDR3 is TGTGTCAGCCACCGGGACAGGACATATTCACCCCTCCACTTT. This sequence encodes CVSHRDRTYSPLHF.

By sample share, this clonotype is medium-sized. The chain links TRBV27 to TRBJ2-3; D not certain. This CDR3 comprises 13 residues. The V and J ends lost 5 bases and 4 bases respectively, with 10 bases between them. Germline lookup yields CDR1 MNHEY and CDR2 SMNVEV (reference sequence). CDR3 residues: CASSRVGSDTQYF. For the CDR3, the DNA is TGTGCCAGCAGTCGGGTAGGGTCAGATACGCAGTATTTT.

Judged by abundance, this clonotype is medium-sized. The rearrangement links TRBV6-2 or TRBV6-3 to TRBJ1-2; no reliable D call. The CDR3 is made up of 16 amino acids. CDR1 is MNHEY and CDR2 is SVGEGT in the germline V gene. V lost 0 bases and J 0 bases, leaving 11 bases between the germline ends. CDR3 protein: CASSYSSAEANYGYTF. The CDR3 DNA sequence: TGTGCCAGCAGTTACTCGAGCGCAGAAGCTAACTATGGCTACACCTTC.

In this sample, this clonotype turned up many times. V and J are TRBV18 and TRBJ2-3; D is unclear. CDR1 KGHSH and CDR2 LQKENI come from the germline V gene. The V and J ends lost 2 bases and 6 bases respectively, with 9 bases between them. The CDR3 is 13 residues long. This CDR3 reads CASSPIQSDTQYF. DNA of the CDR3: TGTGCCAGCTCACCAATTCAGAGTGATACGCAGTATTTT.

The CDR3 DNA reads TGTGCCAGCAGTTTGACAGGGACTTGGCCTGAAGCTTTCTTT. Translated: CASSLTGTWPEAFF. The V call is TRBV28, the J call TRBJ1-1; 7 positions match TRBD1. Germline CDR1 and CDR2: MDHEN and SYDVKM. The V gene end was trimmed by 3 bases and the J gene end by 6 bases; junction bases not matched to a gene: 7. The CDR3 contains 14 residues.

This clonotype was counted ten times or more. The rearrangement joins TRBV12-3 or TRBV12-4 to TRBJ1-2; tentatively, D is TRBD1 (6 bases). CDR3 size: 15 residues. The V end was cut by 3 bases, the J end by 4 bases, with 15 bases between. The CDR3 sequence is CASSFSDGQSYGYTF. The CDR3 coding sequence is TGTGCCAGCAGTTTTTCCGACGGACAGTCCTATGGCTACACCTTC.

This clonotype is categorized as medium-sized (0.01 to 0.1%). V gene TRBV19 combines with J gene TRBJ2-1; 13 nucleotides agree with TRBD2. Germline loops: CDR1 LNHDA, CDR2 SQIVND (reference sequence). The CDR3 length is 20 residues. V shed 6 bases, J shed 7 bases, and the junction held 21 bases outside the gene matches. The CDR3 sequence: CASSNSGLAGVINRGNEQFF. For the CDR3, the DNA is TGTGCCAGTAGCAATTCCGGACTAGCGGGAGTAATAAATCGAGGGAATGAGCAGTTCTTC.

This clonotype was counted a few times. The chain joins TRBV12-5 to TRBJ2-7; TRBD1 matches 8 bases. Looked up from germline, CDR1 is LGHNT and CDR2 is FRNRAP. The CDR3 totals 13 residues. Unmatched junction bases numbered 10, after V lost 8 bases and J lost 7 bases. DNA of the CDR3: TGTGCTAGTTTGGACAGGGACTTTCGGGAGCAGTACTTC. Residues: CASLDRDFREQYF.

Within the sample, this clonotype is medium-sized. This rearrangement joins TRBV18 to TRBJ1-5; no definite D call. With 3 bases removed from V and 9 bases from J, the gap between germline ends came to 15 bases. This CDR3 comprises 14 residues. Germline V gene data show CDR1 as KGHSH and CDR2 as LQKENI. CDR3 loop: CASSPDRSGPPQHF. CDR3 coding DNA: TGTGCCAGCTCACCGGATCGCTCCGGTCCGCCCCAGCATTTT. The whole variable domain, filled in from reference TRBV18 and TRBJ1-5, reads NAGVMQNPRHLVRRRGQEARLRCSPMKGHSHVYWYRQLPEEGLKFMVYLQKENIIDESGMPKERFSAEFPKEGPSILRIQQVVRGDSAAYFCASSPDRSGPPQHFGDGTRLSIL.

J is TRBJ1-1 and V is TRBV11-2; D gene uncertain. This CDR3 region has 13 residues. Between the trimmed V and J ends, which lost 0 bases and 7 bases, there was a span of 9 bases. Germline assignment: CDR1 SGHAT and CDR2 FQNNGV. This CDR3 is CASSLELGLEAFF. The CDR3 bases are TGTGCCAGCAGCTTAGAGTTAGGTCTTGAAGCTTTCTTT.

The V call is TRBV20-1, the J call TRBJ2-7; D call uncertain. Germline V CDR1 and CDR2: DFQATT, SNEGSKA (reference sequence). This CDR3 region has 12 residues. Trimming cost V 1 base and J 6 bases, with 10 bases left between them. The DNA of the CDR3 is TGCAGTGCTAGAGGTCCCCTTTCCGAGCAGTACTTC. Amino acid sequence: CSARGPLSEQYF.

About this clonotype itself: A much larger clone differs from this one at a single base, so this may be a read error. The rearrangement joins TRBV28 to TRBJ2-7, with 8 bases matching TRBD2. The CDR3 has 15 amino acids. Germline CDR1 and CDR2: MDHEN and SYDVKM. J was trimmed by 6 bases and V by 3 bases; bases with no gene match: 10. CDR3 amino acids: CASSLVGGGRTEQYF. In DNA form, the CDR3 reads TGTGCCAGCAGTTTGGTGGGTGGCGGGAGGACCGAGCAGTACTTC.